Listed below are T cell receptor beta chains from one sample, sequenced in a study of T cells after yellow fever vaccination. TCRdb reanalysed the 5' RACE reads using MiXCR and keeps one entry per CDR3 protein. Of around 300,000 distinct CDR3 sequences listed, approximately 4.3% are singletons. This material consisted of PBMCs, taken 15 days after the yellow fever booster vaccination. The origin of the receptors is a young man who received the YFV17D yellow fever vaccine. Both conserved end residues are part of each CDR3. The order of the fields is clone size, D gene, J gene, V gene, CDR3 protein, CDR3 DNA. D genes are given only for firm matches. Expanded clones get a size class; other rows say once, few or many, or leave the size out.

abundance: many; d_gene: TRBD1; j_gene: TRBJ1-1; v_gene: TRBV29-1; CDR3aa: CSVEAQGVDTEAFF; CDR3nt: TGCAGCGTTGAGGCACAGGGGGTTGACACTGAAGCTTTCTTT
abundance: NA; d_gene: NA; j_gene: TRBJ1-1; v_gene: TRBV4-3; CDR3aa: CASSPRTLNTEAFF; CDR3nt: TGCGCCAGCAGCCCCCGGACTTTGAACACTGAAGCTTTCTTT
abundance: many; d_gene: TRBD1; j_gene: TRBJ2-1; v_gene: TRBV29-1; CDR3aa: CSANRGRNEQFF; CDR3nt: TGCAGCGCAAACAGGGGGCGCAATGAGCAGTTCTTC
abundance: many; d_gene: TRBD2; j_gene: TRBJ2-1; v_gene: TRBV20-1; CDR3aa: CSASLASGGSEQFF; CDR3nt: TGCAGTGCTAGTCTGGCTAGCGGGGGAAGTGAGCAGTTCTTC
abundance: NA; d_gene: NA; j_gene: TRBJ1-1; v_gene: TRBV5-6; CDR3aa: CASSSLTGNTEAFF; CDR3nt: TGTGCCAGCAGCTCCCTGACAGGGAACACTGAAGCTTTCTTT
abundance: many; d_gene: TRBD1; j_gene: TRBJ1-3; v_gene: TRBV12-3/TRBV12-4; CDR3aa: CASSRGQRAIYF; CDR3nt: TGTGCCAGCAGCCGGGGACAGCGAGCCATATATTTT
abundance: many; d_gene: TRBD1; j_gene: TRBJ1-2; v_gene: TRBV5-1; CDR3aa: CASFKDPGGSGYTF; CDR3nt: TGCGCCAGTTTCAAGGATCCAGGGGGCTCTGGCTACACCTTC
abundance: few; d_gene: TRBD1; j_gene: TRBJ1-5; v_gene: TRBV18; CDR3aa: CASSPGQGIGQPQHF; CDR3nt: TGTGCCAGCTCACCTGGACAGGGGATCGGTCAGCCCCAGCATTTT
abundance: many; d_gene: NA; j_gene: TRBJ2-1; v_gene: TRBV20-1; CDR3aa: CSATFFSGLHNEQFF; CDR3nt: TGCAGTGCCACCTTTTTCTCGGGACTTCACAATGAGCAGTTCTTC
abundance: few; d_gene: NA; j_gene: TRBJ2-7; v_gene: TRBV7-2; CDR3aa: CASSLDPGTYEQYF; CDR3nt: TGTGCCAGCAGCTTAGACCCCGGGACCTACGAGCAGTACTTC
abundance: NA; d_gene: NA; j_gene: TRBJ2-5; v_gene: TRBV24-1; CDR3aa: CATSEGAQETQYF; CDR3nt: TGTGCCACCAGTGAAGGAGCCCAAGAGACCCAGTACTTC
abundance: few; d_gene: NA; j_gene: TRBJ2-5; v_gene: TRBV5-4; CDR3aa: CASSLWQGETQYF; CDR3nt: TGTGCCAGCAGCTTGTGGCAGGGAGAGACCCAGTACTTC
abundance: many; d_gene: TRBD2; j_gene: TRBJ2-5; v_gene: TRBV4-2; CDR3aa: CASSPLSGGAEVETQYF; CDR3nt: TGTGCCAGCAGCCCTCTTAGCGGGGGGGCCGAGGTAGAGACCCAGTACTTC
abundance: many; d_gene: NA; j_gene: TRBJ2-1; v_gene: TRBV5-1; CDR3aa: CASRDRPDRFSYNEQFF; CDR3nt: TGCGCCAGCAGAGACCGCCCTGACAGGTTCTCCTACAATGAGCAGTTCTTC
abundance: few; d_gene: NA; j_gene: TRBJ1-2; v_gene: TRBV7-2; CDR3aa: CASSESKGQARYGYTF; CDR3nt: TGTGCCAGCAGCGAGTCAAAGGGGCAGGCCCGGTATGGCTACACCTTC
abundance: few; d_gene: TRBD2; j_gene: TRBJ2-5; v_gene: TRBV7-2; CDR3aa: CASRAIGLAGSKETQYF; CDR3nt: TGTGCCAGCAGAGCCATCGGACTAGCGGGCAGCAAAGAGACCCAGTACTTC
abundance: few; d_gene: TRBD2; j_gene: TRBJ2-3; v_gene: TRBV7-3; CDR3aa: CASSRGAGEGESTQYF; CDR3nt: TGTGCCAGCAGCCGTGGAGCGGGGGAGGGTGAAAGTACGCAGTATTTT
abundance: NA; d_gene: NA; j_gene: TRBJ1-6; v_gene: TRBV6-5; CDR3aa: CASSYSFAKGVGSPLHF; CDR3nt: TGTGCCAGCAGTTACTCTTTCGCTAAAGGGGTAGGTTCACCCCTCCACTTT